This T cell receptor (beta chain) is from a study of T cell repertoires in cytomegalovirus infection. Study at large: Researchers turned to recently identified HLA-C-restricted CMV epitopes as well as well-studied HLA-B-restricted ones. Public TCR beta signature analysis indicated the presence of both CMV infection and matching HLA type. General observations from the study: Dominating the ex vivo response were TCR beta clonotypes that were CMV-specific and HLA-C-restricted. The study identified carriers of CMV plus the relevant HLA from cumulative public TCR beta family frequency.

Concerning this clonotype: The antigen is not known.

From germline, CDR1 is MGHDK and CDR2 SYGVNS. The CDR3 consists of 14 residues. V lost 4 bases and J 7 bases, leaving 14 bases between the germline ends. TCRdb independently ran MiXCR on the reads; one entry per CDR3 protein. The repertoire holds about half a million distinct CDR3 sequences, with roughly a third as singletons. This clonotype originated in a human donor in good health (CMV status not recorded). Some clones in this sample may be carry-over from other donors' samples. The specimen comprised cultured PBMCs, sampled from culture after CMV antigen stimulation. This chain links TRBV25-1 with TRBJ1-5; weak D call: TRBD1 (6 bases). CDR3 DNA: TGTGCCAGCAGTGGGGGGCGGGAGGACCAGCCCCAGCATTTT. Translated: CASSGGREDQPQHF. The full variable domain, completed using reference TRBV25-1 and TRBJ1-5, is EADIYQTPRYLVIGTGKKITLECSQTMGHDKMYWYQQDPGMELHLIHYSYGVNSTEKGDLSSESTVSRIRTEHFPLTLESARPSHTSQYLCASSGGREDQPQHFGDGTRLSIL.